Presented here are 6 T cell receptor beta chains from one specimen sequenced in a study of quantifying T cell responses using KT2 cells listed by TCRdb under 2017. For the study in its entirety: RNA was DNase-treated and reverse transcribed with TCR alpha and beta constant-region primers, mostly using SuperScript III.

Preparation of the library involved UMI-ligation and nested PCR. This sample was sequenced with an Illumina MiSeq. Using T4 RNA ligase 1, a single-stranded oligonucleotide bearing the Illumina SP2 sequence plus a UMI was ligated onto the 3' end of the cDNA. PCR1 used 4 to 5 cycles (98 degrees C 15 s, 69 degrees C 30 s, 72 degrees C 40 s), and the beta primer was an equimolar mix of RC1.1 and RC1.2 that covered TRBC1 and TRBC2. TCRdb took the public reads, trimmed them with fastp at Q25, ran MiXCR for clone calling and kept in-frame beta chains. Every CDR3 protein is listed once, alongside the most common genes and DNA of its rows. This sample gives just under 50,000 distinct CDR3 sequences in total; approximately 10% of them show up just once. Around 9.3% of the sample rests with the top ten. What was sequenced was PBMCs spiked with cells of the T cell clone KT2. These receptors were collected from a human donor.

This clonotype was detected ten times or more. The J gene is TRBJ2-1, the V gene TRBV19; TRBD2 agrees at 11 bases. Unmatched junction bases numbered 7, after V lost 5 bases and J lost 7 bases. Germline assignment: CDR1 LNHDA and CDR2 SQIVND (reference sequence). The CDR3 has 15 residues. CDR3 coding DNA: TGTGCCAGTAGTCACAATAGCGGGGGGGCGAATGAGCAGTTCTTC. Translation: CASSHNSGGANEQFF.

This clonotype was counted a few times. The chain is built from TRBV29-1 and TRBJ2-3, with 11 bases aligning to TRBD2. Germline V gene lookup returns CDR1 SQVTM and CDR2 ANQGSEA. The CDR3 consists of 16 residues. Losses at the gene ends were 0 bases for V and 4 bases for J; bases not matched to a gene: 6. DNA for the CDR3: TGCAGCGTTGAAGAGGTTAGCGGGGGGGCACCAGATACGCAGTATTTT. Translating it yields CSVEEVSGGAPDTQYF.

The chain couples TRBV4-3 to TRBJ2-1, with a possible D match to TRBD1 (7 bases). Trimming left V 0 bases short and J 10 bases short, with 13 bases between. Germline V gene lookup returns CDR1 LGHNA and CDR2 YSLEER. The CDR3 is 14 amino acids. The CDR3 DNA reads TGCGCCAGCAGCCAAGATCAGGGGGGAACCGAGCAGTTCTTC. Translated, it gives CASSQDQGGTEQFF.

On this clonotype: Being one base from a much bigger clone, this may be a read error. The final CDR3 position lacks the conserved phenylalanine or tryptophan, pointing to a likely read error. The chain employs TRBV12-3 or TRBV12-4 and TRBJ2-7; TRBD2 matches 7 bases. This CDR3 has 17 residues. Trimming took 2 bases from V and 3 from J; bases not matched to a gene: 13. DNA of the CDR3: TGTGCCAGCAGTTTAAGGCCTATGGGGGGGGTTCGCTACGAGCAGTACTAC. Its protein product is CASSLRPMGGVRYEQYY.

This clonotype came up many times. The rearrangement links TRBV9 to TRBJ2-1; the match to TRBD1 covers 7 bases. The germline V gene has CDR1 SGDLS and CDR2 YYNGEE. The CDR3 extends over 16 amino acids. V lost 0 bases, J lost 9 bases, and 12 bases stayed unmatched. CDR3 in amino acids: CASSVDEGAVGGEQFF. The CDR3 region has the DNA TGTGCCAGCAGCGTAGACGAGGGGGCTGTAGGCGGTGAGCAGTTCTTC.

This clonotype was counted many times. The chain carries TRBV7-2 and TRBJ1-1; no clear D gene. In germline, CDR1 is SGHTA, CDR2 FQGNSA. The V end was cut by 4 bases, the J end by 1 base, with 7 bases between. CDR3 length equals 13 residues. CDR3 sequence reads: CASSSVPNTEAFF. CDR3 coding DNA: TGTGCCAGCAGCTCCGTGCCGAACACTGAAGCTTTCTTT.